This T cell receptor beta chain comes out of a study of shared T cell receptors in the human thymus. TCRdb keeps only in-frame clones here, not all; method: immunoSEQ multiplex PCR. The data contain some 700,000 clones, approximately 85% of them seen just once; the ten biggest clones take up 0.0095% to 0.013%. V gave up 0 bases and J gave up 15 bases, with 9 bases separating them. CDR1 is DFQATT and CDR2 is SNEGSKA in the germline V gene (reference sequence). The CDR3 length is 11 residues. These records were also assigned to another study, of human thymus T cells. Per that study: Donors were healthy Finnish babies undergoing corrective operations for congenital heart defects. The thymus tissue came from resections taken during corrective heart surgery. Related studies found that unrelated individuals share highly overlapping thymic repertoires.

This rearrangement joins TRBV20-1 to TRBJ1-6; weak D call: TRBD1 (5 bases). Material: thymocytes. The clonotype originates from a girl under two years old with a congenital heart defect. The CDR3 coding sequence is TGCAGTGCTAGAGATCGACAGCGCCTCCACTTT. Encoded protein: CSARDRQRLHF.